The 25 T cell receptor beta chains reported below all come from one sample, sequenced in a study of T-cell memory formation after mild COVID-19. TCRdb fed the 5' RACE reads into MiXCR, producing one record per CDR3 protein. The repertoire consists of about 240,000 distinct CDR3 sequences, with roughly 10% occurring once and the leading ten covering roughly a fifth. Sequencing input: PBMCs or a T cell subset sorted from them (not recorded which). The receptors were sampled from a man between 18 and 35 years old who had mild COVID-19 (a few samples of this study predate the infection). Cell type and time point are not known.

This clonotype was detected only a few times. The rearrangement uses TRBV11-2 and TRBJ1-3; D perhaps matches TRBD1 (5 bases). The CDR3 is 16 residues long. V was trimmed by 2 bases and J by 1 base, leaving 12 bases between them. Germline V gene data show CDR1 as SGHAT and CDR2 as FQNNGV. This CDR3 reads CASSLSAWGSGNTIYF. CDR3 DNA: TGTGCCAGCAGCTTATCGGCTTGGGGGTCTGGAAACACCATATATTTT.

This clonotype was seen only a few times. The chain combines TRBV7-3 with TRBJ2-7; D is ambiguous. V shed 5 bases and J shed 6 bases, with 14 bases lying between them. CDR3 length: 13 residues. CDR1 is SGHTA, CDR2 FQGTGA, per germline. CDR3 in DNA: TGTGCCAGCAGCGTACATTCGGGTTCCGAGCAGTACGTC. Residues: CASSVHSGSEQYV.

This chain joins TRBV12-3 or TRBV12-4 and TRBJ1-1; a weak D match, TRBD1 (6 bases). The V and J ends lost 4 bases and 5 bases respectively, with 11 bases between them. The CDR3 has 13 amino acids. This CDR3 reads CASSSGEGTEAFF. CDR3 coding DNA: TGTGCCAGCAGTTCAGGGGAGGGAACTGAAGCTTTCTTT.

The chain uses TRBV6-6 and TRBJ2-5; D not resolved. The CDR3 extends over 10 amino acids. V lost 7 bases and J lost 4, with 4 bases in between. The V gene's germline CDR1 is MNHNY and CDR2 SVGAGI (reference sequence). CDR3 sequence: CASNRETQYF. Here the CDR3 DNA reads TGTGCCAGCAACCGAGAGACCCAGTACTTC.

This clonotype came up a few times. The chain couples TRBV6-6 to TRBJ1-2; 11 bases align to TRBD1. CDR3 length: 15 amino acids. With V trimmed by 5 bases and J by 8 bases, 10 bases remained unmatched. Germline CDR1 is MNHNY and CDR2 is SVGAGI (reference sequence). The DNA for the CDR3 is TGTGCCAGCAGTGGCGGACAGGGGGCTTTGAGAGGCTACACCTTC. Translating it yields CASSGGQGALRGYTF.

The V and J genes are TRBV5-1 and TRBJ2-3; TRBD2 agrees at 9 bases. CDR1 and CDR2 from the germline V gene are SGHRS and YFSETQ. The CDR3 length is 17 residues. Trimming cost V 0 bases and J 2 bases; bases outside gene matches: 7. The CDR3 region is CASSLGSSGGPTDTQYF. Here the CDR3 DNA reads TGCGCCAGCAGCTTGGGTAGTAGCGGGGGACCCACAGATACGCAGTATTTT.

This clonotype was found many times. V gene TRBV5-1 combines with J gene TRBJ2-5; tentative D call: TRBD1 (6 bases). The CDR3 sequence is 17 residues long. Germline V gene sequence: CDR1 SGHRS, CDR2 YFSETQ. V was cut by 7 bases and J by 4 bases, with 26 bases left in between. CDR3 region: CASCSTPLRGSAETQYF. The CDR3 region has the DNA TGCGCCAGCTGCTCTACTCCCCTCAGGGGTTCCGCAGAGACCCAGTACTTC.

In its sample, this clonotype was seen a few times. The genes are TRBV7-8 and TRBJ2-5, with D possibly called TRBD1 or TRBD2 (5 bases each). The CDR3 is 14 amino acids. Trimming removed 5 bases from V and 2 bases from J, with 12 bases in between. Germline CDR1 and CDR2: SGHVS and FQNEAQ. The CDR3 is CASSQGTDQETQYF. In DNA, the CDR3 is TGTGCCAGCAGCCAAGGGACGGATCAAGAGACCCAGTACTTC.

This clonotype appeared many times. The chain employs TRBV6-6 and TRBJ2-5, with 7 nucleotides matching TRBD1. CDR3 length equals 15 residues. Germline V gives CDR1 MNHNY, CDR2 SVGAGI (reference sequence). The ends lost 4 bases at V and 2 bases at J; junction bases unmatched: 7. CDR3 nucleotides: TGTGCCAGCAGTTCCGACAGGGCCAAACAAGAGACCCAGTACTTC. The encoded protein is CASSSDRAKQETQYF.

The table lists this clonotype with a few counts. The chain links TRBV29-1 to TRBJ2-1, with 8 bases aligning to TRBD1. Germline CDR1 and CDR2: SQVTM and ANQGSEA. The junction had 7 bases not matched to a gene; V was cut back by 7 bases and J by 5 bases. CDR3 length equals 13 residues. CDR3: CSAGEQGDNEQFF. The CDR3 nucleotides are TGCAGCGCTGGGGAACAGGGGGACAATGAGCAGTTCTTC.

In this sample, this clonotype turned up many times. The genes are TRBV20-1 and TRBJ2-1; 12 bases agree with TRBD2. The junction had 10 bases not matched to a gene; V was cut back by 4 bases and J by 6 bases. Looked up from germline, CDR1 is DFQATT and CDR2 is SNEGSKA (reference sequence). The CDR3 is 16 amino acids. CDR3 DNA: TGCAGTGCTACCGACCCTAGCGGGGGGGCGGGCAATGAGCAGTTCTTC. Amino acid sequence: CSATDPSGGAGNEQFF.

In this sample, this clonotype turned up a few times. For the CDR3, the DNA is TGTGCCAGTAGTATTTGGACTAGCGGGGAAGAGACCCAGTACTTC. It specifies CASSIWTSGEETQYF. The chain carries TRBV19 and TRBJ2-5, with 12 bases fitting TRBD2. Trimming at V came to 3 bases and at J to 3 bases, leaving 2 bases not matched to a gene. The CDR3 is 15 residues long. Germline V gene lookup returns CDR1 LNHDA and CDR2 SQIVND (reference sequence).

The genes are TRBV7-9 and TRBJ2-3, with 8 bases that match TRBD2. CDR3 length: 14 residues. CDR1 SEHNR and CDR2 FQNEAQ come from the germline V gene (reference sequence). Trimming at V came to 5 bases and at J to 4 bases, leaving 5 bases not matched to a gene. CDR3 region: CASSRGGPADTQYF. The CDR3 nucleotides are TGTGCCAGCAGCCGGGGGGGCCCGGCAGATACGCAGTATTTT.

This clonotype was counted only a few times. The chain uses TRBV9 and TRBJ1-1; D is unresolved. The V end was cut by 4 bases, the J end by 4 bases, with 17 bases between. CDR3 size: 15 residues. CDR1 SGDLS and CDR2 YYNGEE come from the germline V gene. CDR3 in amino acids: CASSPLGSGITEAFF. CDR3 nucleotide sequence: TGTGCCAGCAGCCCCCTAGGATCGGGGATCACTGAAGCTTTCTTT.

V and J are TRBV2 and TRBJ2-7; 10 nucleotides agree with TRBD2. The CDR3 contains 15 residues. Trimming took 5 bases from V and 3 from J; bases not matched to a gene: 7. Per the germline V gene, CDR1 is SNHLY and CDR2 is FYNNEI. CDR3 nucleotides: TGTGCCAGCAGTCCCTCTAGCGGGGGTATCTACGAGCAGTACGTC. This encodes CASSPSSGGIYEQYV.

This clonotype has just a few counts. The gene calls are TRBV20-1 and TRBJ2-5; no reliable D call. Between the trimmed V and J ends, which lost 0 bases and 2 bases, there was a span of 13 bases. This CDR3 is built from 15 residues. Germline V gene data show CDR1 as DFQATT and CDR2 as SNEGSKA (reference sequence). The CDR3: CSARDPRGSQETQYF. CDR3 DNA sequence: TGCAGTGCTAGAGATCCGAGAGGCAGTCAAGAGACCCAGTACTTC.

The rearrangement links TRBV7-2 to TRBJ2-5; no definite D call. CDR3 length equals 13 residues. Trimming cost V 0 bases and J 4 bases, with 6 bases left between them. Germline V gene sequence: CDR1 SGHTA, CDR2 FQGNSA. The CDR3 region is CASSLATTETQYF. CDR3 nucleotides: TGTGCCAGCAGCTTAGCCACAACAGAGACCCAGTACTTC.

The chain links TRBV6-2 or TRBV6-3 to TRBJ2-2; D is uncertain. The CDR3 is 17 residues long. Trimming took off 2 bases at V and 1 base at J, with 14 bases between the two ends. Germline V gives CDR1 MNHEY, CDR2 SVGEGT. The CDR3 DNA sequence: TGTGCCAGCAGTTACGGGCGTCCCGGGCTGAACACCGGGGAGCTGTTTTTT. It yields the protein CASSYGRPGLNTGELFF.

The chain combines TRBV6-2 or TRBV6-3 with TRBJ1-5; no reliable D call. Germline CDR1 MNHEY, CDR2 SVGEGT. The CDR3 is made up of 16 amino acids. Trimming took 4 bases from V and 3 from J, leaving 16 bases between them. DNA for the CDR3: TGTGCCAGCAGTTCAAATCTTGGTGACCACAATCAGCCCCAGCATTTT. Translation: CASSSNLGDHNQPQHF.

This clonotype came up a few times. The V and J genes are TRBV15 and TRBJ2-3; TRBD1 agrees at 9 bases. This CDR3 has 16 residues. The germline V gene encodes CDR1 LNHNV and CDR2 YYDKDF (reference sequence). V shed 5 bases and J 4 bases; nucleotides not matched to a gene: 10. The CDR3 is CATSFRDREGPDTQYF. As DNA, the CDR3 is TGTGCCACCAGCTTCCGGGACAGGGAAGGCCCAGATACGCAGTATTTT. The whole variable domain, filled in from reference TRBV15 and TRBJ2-3, reads DAMVIQNPRYQVTQFGKPVTLSCSQTLNHNVMYWYQQKSSQAPKLLFHYYDKDFNNEADTPDNFQSRRPNTSFCFLDIRSPGLGDTAMYLCATSFRDREGPDTQYFGPGTRLTVL.

This clonotype was seen only a few times. The chain recombines TRBV7-2 with TRBJ1-1; 8 positions agree with TRBD1. This CDR3 contains 16 residues. Germline CDR1 reads SGHTA; CDR2 reads FQGNSA. Losses at the gene ends were 4 bases for V and 4 bases for J; bases not matched to a gene: 11. The DNA for the CDR3 is TGTGCCAGCAGCTCCTGGGACAGGAGTGGGTCCACTGAAGCTTTCTTT. It is translated as CASSSWDRSGSTEAFF.

This clonotype was picked up a small number of times. The chain employs TRBV24-1 and TRBJ2-1; D might be TRBD2 (5 bases). CDR3 length: 17 amino acids. With 1 base removed from V and 5 bases from J, the gap between germline ends came to 17 bases. Germline CDR1 reads KGHDR; CDR2 reads SFDVKD. CDR3 in amino acids: CATSDFPAGGFHNEQFF. CDR3 bases: TGTGCCACCAGTGATTTCCCAGCAGGAGGTTTCCACAATGAGCAGTTCTTC.

The rearrangement uses TRBV7-6 and TRBJ2-1; D may be TRBD1 or TRBD2 (5 bases each). The CDR3 sequence is 15 residues long. CDR1 and CDR2 (germline): SGHVS, FNYEAQ. V gave up 6 bases and J gave up 6 bases, with 18 bases separating them. CDR3 amino acids: CASSPRGGGTNEQFF. The CDR3 nucleotides read TGTGCCAGCAGTCCACGGGGCGGTGGAACCAATGAGCAGTTCTTC.

V gene TRBV5-4 combines with J gene TRBJ2-5; D perhaps matches TRBD1 (5 bases). Trimming took 4 bases from V and 5 from J, leaving 15 bases between them. The CDR3 is 14 amino acids. The germline CDR1 and CDR2 sequences are SGHNT and YYREEE (reference sequence). CDR3 residues: CASSLQGAEETQYF. In DNA form, the CDR3 reads TGTGCCAGCAGCCTCCAGGGTGCGGAGGAGACCCAGTACTTC.

The V gene is TRBV18, the J gene TRBJ1-2; the match to TRBD1 covers 8 bases. The CDR3 sequence is 14 residues long. Germline loops: CDR1 KGHSH, CDR2 LQKENI. With V trimmed by 0 bases and J by 6 bases, 3 bases remained unmatched. The CDR3: CASSPPGRGHGYTF. DNA for the CDR3: TGTGCCAGCTCACCACCAGGCAGGGGGCATGGCTACACCTTC.